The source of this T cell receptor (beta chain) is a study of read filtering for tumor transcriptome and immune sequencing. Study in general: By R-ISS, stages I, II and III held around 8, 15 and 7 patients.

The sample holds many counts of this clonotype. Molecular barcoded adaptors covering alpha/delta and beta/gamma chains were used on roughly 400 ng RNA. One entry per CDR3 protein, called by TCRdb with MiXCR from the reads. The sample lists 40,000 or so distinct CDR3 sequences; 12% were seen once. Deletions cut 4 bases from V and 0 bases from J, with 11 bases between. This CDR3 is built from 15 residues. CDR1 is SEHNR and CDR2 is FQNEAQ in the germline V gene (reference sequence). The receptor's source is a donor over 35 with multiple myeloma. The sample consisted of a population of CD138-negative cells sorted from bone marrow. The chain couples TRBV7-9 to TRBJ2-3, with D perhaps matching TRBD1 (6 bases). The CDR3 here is CASSYRDTSTDTQYF. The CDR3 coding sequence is TGTGCCAGCAGCTACAGGGATACTAGCACAGATACGCAGTATTTT. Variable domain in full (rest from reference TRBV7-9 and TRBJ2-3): DTGVSQNPRHKITKRGQNVTFRCDPISEHNRLYWYRQTLGQGPEFLTYFQNEAQLEKSRLLSDRFSAERPKGSFSTLEIQRTEQGDSAMYLCASSYRDTSTDTQYFGPGTRLTVL.